What follows describes a single T cell receptor beta chain. Its specificity is not known. The data derive from a study of STAT5B mutations in CD4+ large granular lymphocyte leukemia. Study results and limitations: Without putative leukemic clones, patient CD4-sorted repertoires remained more clonal than healthy CD4+ repertoires.

Clones were sequenced by immunoSEQ multiplex PCR, and TCRdb holds only the in-frame ones, with some missing. Here the sample spans over 30,000 clones, over 65% being singletons. Controls came from buffy coats of healthy blood donors. The sequencing input was CD4+ T cells from blood buffy coats. This receptor was taken from a human donor in good health.

The CDR3 DNA follows: TGTGCCAGCAGCCCGCCGGGACTAGCGGGAGTCTACGAGCAGTACTTC. Its protein product is CASSPPGLAGVYEQYF. This sequence joins TRBV7-9 and TRBJ2-7; 14 bases are a match to TRBD2. Germline V gives CDR1 SEHNR, CDR2 FQNEAQ (reference sequence). This CDR3 comprises 16 residues. V gave up 5 bases and J gave up 3 bases; unmatched junction bases: 6.